The clone carrying this T cell receptor (beta chain) was found once. Its antigen is currently unknown. The data stem from a study of somatic mutations in cytotoxic T cells in rheumatoid arthritis. Overall study findings and caveats: Exceedance of 20% of CD8+ cells by the largest CD8+ clone occurred in about an eighth of the 65 patients.

This CDR3 region has 15 residues. V was cut by 6 bases and J by 1 base, with 15 bases left in between. Authors' analysis steps: Patient-derived CD8+ clones with a size above 1% showed rare matches to published virus-specific TCRB sequences. Profiled with immunoSEQ multiplex PCR; TCRdb holds only in-frame clones, not every one. V, J and clone size derive from that table, while D and trimming were established from the DNA sequence. There are 23,000 or so clones in the sample; around 80% occur only once, and approximately 3.4% lies in the top ten. Material for sequencing was CD8+ T cells sorted from blood. The receptor was derived from an adult with rheumatoid arthritis. The rearrangement links TRBV23-1 to TRBJ1-1; D might be TRBD1 (5 bases). TRBV23-1 is an open reading frame whose function is uncertain. The CDR3 region has the DNA TGCGCCAGCAGCCCTCACGGGGGGTCGAACACTGAAGCTTTCTTT. The encoded protein is CASSPHGGSNTEAFF.